This T cell receptor beta chain is from a study of beta chain features in type 1 diabetes. In regard to this clone: Its target is not known.

In total, each donor contributed a single heparinised blood draw that averaged around 100 mL. Sorting based on CD45RO/CCR7/CD25/CD127/CD95/CD27 separated CD4+ naive, central memory, regulatory and stem cell-like memory cells. Expressed TCRB transcripts were sequenced because the isolated RNA had all been reverse transcribed beforehand. Sequencing was performed with immunoSEQ multiplex PCR; in TCRdb, only in-frame clones are kept and a portion is missing. The sample comprises about 370,000 clones, 8.5% to 10% of which are singletons, and 0.55% to 0.75% rests with the top ten. The study's findings and limits: Relative to healthy donors, patients appeared to have naive, central memory and Treg TCRB repertoires that were more similar. Researchers report that Type 1 diabetes patients had moderately but significantly shorter TCRB CDR3s across all four CD4+ subsets.

V lost 0 bases, J lost 4 bases, and 12 bases lay in between. This CDR3 has 15 residues. Per germline, CDR1 LGHNA and CDR2 YNFKEQ. Sequencing used central memory CD4+ T cells from blood. This TCR was sampled from a young man with type 1 diabetes. The chain combines TRBV4-2 with TRBJ1-2; no clear D. The CDR3 region has the DNA TGTGCCAGCAGCCAAGATAAGGTATTGGGCTATGGCTACACCTTC. It yields the protein CASSQDKVLGYGYTF.